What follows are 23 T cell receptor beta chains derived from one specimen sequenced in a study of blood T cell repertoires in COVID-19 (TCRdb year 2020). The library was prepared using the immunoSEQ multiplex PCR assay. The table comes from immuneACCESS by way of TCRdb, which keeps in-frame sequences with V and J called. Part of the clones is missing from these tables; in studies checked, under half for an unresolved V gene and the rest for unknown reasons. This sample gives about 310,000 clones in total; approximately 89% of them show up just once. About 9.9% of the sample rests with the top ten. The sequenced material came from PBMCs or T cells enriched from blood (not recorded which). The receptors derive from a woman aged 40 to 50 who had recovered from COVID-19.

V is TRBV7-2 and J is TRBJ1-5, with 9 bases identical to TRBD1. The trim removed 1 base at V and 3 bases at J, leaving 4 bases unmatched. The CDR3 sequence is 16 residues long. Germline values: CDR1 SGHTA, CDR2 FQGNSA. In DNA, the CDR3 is TGTGCCAGCAGCTTAGGACAGGGGGTTTCCAATCAGCCCCAGCATTTT. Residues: CASSLGQGVSNQPQHF.

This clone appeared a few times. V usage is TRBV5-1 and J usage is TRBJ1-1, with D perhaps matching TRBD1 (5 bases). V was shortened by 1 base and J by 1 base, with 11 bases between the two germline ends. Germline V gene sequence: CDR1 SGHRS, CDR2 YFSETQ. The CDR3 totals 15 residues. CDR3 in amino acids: CASSLPGLANTEAFF. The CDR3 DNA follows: TGCGCCAGCAGCTTGCCGGGACTAGCGAACACTGAAGCTTTCTTT.

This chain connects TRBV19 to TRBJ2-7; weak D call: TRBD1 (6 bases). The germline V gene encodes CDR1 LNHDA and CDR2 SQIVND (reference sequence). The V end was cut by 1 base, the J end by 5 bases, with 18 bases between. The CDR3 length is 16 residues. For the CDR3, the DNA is TGTGCCAGTAGTATAGCCCGGACAGTAGTTCCAGACGAGCAGTACTTC. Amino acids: CASSIARTVVPDEQYF.

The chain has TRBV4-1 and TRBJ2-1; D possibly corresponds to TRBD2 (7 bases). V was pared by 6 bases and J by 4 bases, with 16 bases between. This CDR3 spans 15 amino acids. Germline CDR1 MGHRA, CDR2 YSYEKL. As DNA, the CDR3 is TGCGCCAGCAGATTTGGGGAGGGGGGGTACAATGAGCAGTTCTTC. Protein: CASRFGEGGYNEQFF.

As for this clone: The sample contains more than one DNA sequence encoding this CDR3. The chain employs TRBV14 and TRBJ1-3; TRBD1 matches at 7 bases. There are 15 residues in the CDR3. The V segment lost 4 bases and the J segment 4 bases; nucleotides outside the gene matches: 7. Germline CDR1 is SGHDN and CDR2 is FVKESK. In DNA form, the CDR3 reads TGTGCCAGCAGCCGATTGACAGGGTCGGGAAACACCATATATTTT. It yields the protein CASSRLTGSGNTIYF.

Written as DNA, the CDR3 is TGTGCCAGCAGCTTAGAGCAGGGAAGGAATGAGCAGTTCTTC. Translated, it gives CASSLEQGRNEQFF. The chain couples TRBV11-3 to TRBJ2-1, with a tentative D call TRBD1 (5 bases). The CDR3 has 14 residues. Trimming removed 0 bases from V and 7 bases from J, with 10 bases in between. Germline V gene sequence: CDR1 SGHNT, CDR2 YENEEA. Based on the CDR3 plus reference TRBV11-3 and TRBJ2-1, the full variable domain is EAGVVQSPRYKIIEKKQPVAFWCNPISGHNTLYWYLQNLGQGPELLIRYENEEAVDDSQLPKDRFSAERLKGVDSTLKIQPAELGDSAVYLCASSLEQGRNEQFFGPGTRLTVL.

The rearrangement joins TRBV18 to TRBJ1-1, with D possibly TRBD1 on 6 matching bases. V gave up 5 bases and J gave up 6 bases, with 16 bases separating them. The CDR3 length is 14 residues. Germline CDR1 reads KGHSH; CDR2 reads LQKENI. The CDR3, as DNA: TGTGCCAGCTCAAAACAGGGAGTGATCCCTGAAGCTTTCTTT. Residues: CASSKQGVIPEAFF.

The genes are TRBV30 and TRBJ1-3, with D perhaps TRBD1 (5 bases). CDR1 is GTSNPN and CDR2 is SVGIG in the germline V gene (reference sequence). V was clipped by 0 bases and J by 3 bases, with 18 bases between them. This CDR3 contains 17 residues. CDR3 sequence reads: CAWSVGFGQRIGNTIYF. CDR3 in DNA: TGTGCCTGGAGTGTCGGGTTTGGACAACGGATTGGAAACACCATATATTTT.

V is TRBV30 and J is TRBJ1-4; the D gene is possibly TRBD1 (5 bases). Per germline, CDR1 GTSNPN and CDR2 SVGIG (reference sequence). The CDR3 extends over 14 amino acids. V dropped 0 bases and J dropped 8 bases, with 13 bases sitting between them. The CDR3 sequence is CAWSVGLLEEKLFF. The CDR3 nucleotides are TGTGCCTGGAGTGTGGGGCTTCTTGAAGAAAAACTGTTTTTT. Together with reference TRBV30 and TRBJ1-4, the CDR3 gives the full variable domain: SQTIHQWPATLVQPVGSPLSLECTVEGTSNPNLYWYRQAAGRGLQLLFYSVGIGQISSEVPQNLSASRPQDRQFILSSKKLLLSDSGFYLCAWSVGLLEEKLFFGSGTQLSVL.

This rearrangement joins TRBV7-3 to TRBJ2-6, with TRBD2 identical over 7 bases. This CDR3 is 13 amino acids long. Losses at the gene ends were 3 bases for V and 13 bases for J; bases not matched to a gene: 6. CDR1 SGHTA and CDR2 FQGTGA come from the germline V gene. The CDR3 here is CASSFSSGGVLTF. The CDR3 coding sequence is TGTGCCAGCAGCTTCTCTTCCGGGGGGGTCCTGACTTTC.

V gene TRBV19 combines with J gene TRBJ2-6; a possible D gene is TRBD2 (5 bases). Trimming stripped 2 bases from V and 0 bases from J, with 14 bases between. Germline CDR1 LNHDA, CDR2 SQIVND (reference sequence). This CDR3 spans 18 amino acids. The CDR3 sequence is CASSISNRGISGANVLTF. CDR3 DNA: TGTGCCAGTAGTATAAGTAACCGGGGTATCTCTGGGGCCAACGTCCTGACTTTC.

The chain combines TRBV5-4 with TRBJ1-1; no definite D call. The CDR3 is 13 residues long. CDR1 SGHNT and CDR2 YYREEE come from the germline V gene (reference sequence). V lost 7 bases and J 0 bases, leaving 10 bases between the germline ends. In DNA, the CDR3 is TGTGCCAGCCGCCTGACAATGAACACTGAAGCTTTCTTT. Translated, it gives CASRLTMNTEAFF.

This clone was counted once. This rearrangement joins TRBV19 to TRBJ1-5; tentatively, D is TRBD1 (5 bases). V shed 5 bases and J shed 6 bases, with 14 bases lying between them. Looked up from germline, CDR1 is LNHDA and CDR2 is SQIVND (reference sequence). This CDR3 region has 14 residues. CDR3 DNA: TGTGCCAGTAGTTTCAAAGGGGTATCTCAGCCCCAGCATTTT. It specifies CASSFKGVSQPQHF.

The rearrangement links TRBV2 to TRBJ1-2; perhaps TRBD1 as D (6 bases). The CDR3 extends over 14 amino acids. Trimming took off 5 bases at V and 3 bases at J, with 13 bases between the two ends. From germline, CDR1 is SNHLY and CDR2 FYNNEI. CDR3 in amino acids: CASSWDISDYGYTF. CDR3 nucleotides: TGTGCCAGCAGTTGGGACATTTCTGACTATGGCTACACCTTC.

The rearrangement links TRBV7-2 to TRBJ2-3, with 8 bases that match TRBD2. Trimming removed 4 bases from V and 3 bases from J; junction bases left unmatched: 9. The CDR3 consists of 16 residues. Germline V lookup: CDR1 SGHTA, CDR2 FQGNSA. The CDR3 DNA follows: TGTGCCAGCAGCTCTTTCTACGGGGGGGGGACAGATACGCAGTATTTT. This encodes CASSSFYGGGTDTQYF.

In DNA form, the CDR3 reads TGCGCCAGCCTCCACCAAGAGACCCAGTACTTC. Protein product: CASLHQETQYF. The chain links TRBV10-2 to TRBJ2-5; the D is unclear. Trimming pared 8 bases from V and 0 bases from J, leaving 4 bases between. Looked up from germline, CDR1 is WSHSY and CDR2 is SAAADI. The CDR3 length is 11 residues.

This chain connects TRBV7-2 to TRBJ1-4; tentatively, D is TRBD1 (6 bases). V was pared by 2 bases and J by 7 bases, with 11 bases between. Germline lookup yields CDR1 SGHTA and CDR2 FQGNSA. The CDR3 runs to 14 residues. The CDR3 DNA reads TGTGCCAGCAGCTTACAGGGGTCTGGTGAAAAACTGTTTTTT. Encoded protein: CASSLQGSGEKLFF.

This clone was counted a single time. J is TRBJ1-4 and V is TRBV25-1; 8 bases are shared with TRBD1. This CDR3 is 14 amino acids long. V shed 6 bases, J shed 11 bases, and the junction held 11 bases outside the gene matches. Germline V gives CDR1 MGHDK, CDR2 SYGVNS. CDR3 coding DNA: TGTGCCAGCAGAGACCGGGACAGGCCGTGGAAACTGTTTTTT. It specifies CASRDRDRPWKLFF.

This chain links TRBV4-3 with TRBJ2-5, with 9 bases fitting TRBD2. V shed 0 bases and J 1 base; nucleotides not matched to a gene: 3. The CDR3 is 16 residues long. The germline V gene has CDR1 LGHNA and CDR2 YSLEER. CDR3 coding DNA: TGCGCCAGCAGCCAAGAAGCGCGGGGGGGCCAAGAGACCCAGTACTTC. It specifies CASSQEARGGQETQYF.

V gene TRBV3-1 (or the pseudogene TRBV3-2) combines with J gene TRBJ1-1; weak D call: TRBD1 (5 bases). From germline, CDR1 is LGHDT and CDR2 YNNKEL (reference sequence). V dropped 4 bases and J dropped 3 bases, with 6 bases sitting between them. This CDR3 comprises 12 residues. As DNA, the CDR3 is TGTGCCAGCAGCCGGGGGGACACTGAAGCTTTCTTT. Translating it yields CASSRGDTEAFF.

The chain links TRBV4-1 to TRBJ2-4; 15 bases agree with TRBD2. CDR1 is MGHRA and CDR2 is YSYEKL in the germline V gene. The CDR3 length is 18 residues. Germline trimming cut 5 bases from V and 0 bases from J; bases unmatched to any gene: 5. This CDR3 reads CASSFGLAGGVAKNIQYF. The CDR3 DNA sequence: TGCGCCAGCAGCTTCGGACTAGCGGGGGGGGTAGCCAAAAACATTCAGTACTTC.

The CDR3 reads CSASFSKRGGSKPYNEQFF. CDR3 bases: TGCAGTGCTAGTTTTTCTAAGCGGGGGGGCTCGAAACCTTACAATGAGCAGTTCTTC. The genes are TRBV20-1 and TRBJ2-1; 10 bases are shared with TRBD2. Germline CDR1 is DFQATT and CDR2 is SNEGSKA (reference sequence). V shed 3 bases, J shed 4 bases, and the junction held 18 bases outside the gene matches. CDR3 length equals 19 residues.

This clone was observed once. As DNA, the CDR3 is TGTGCCAGCATGGTCAGGGGCGCTGGGGCCAACGTCCTGACTTTC. This sequence encodes CASMVRGAGANVLTF. This chain connects TRBV27 to TRBJ2-6, with D tentatively TRBD1 (6 bases). The germline V gene has CDR1 MNHEY and CDR2 SMNVEV (reference sequence). This CDR3 has 15 residues. Trimming removed 7 bases from V and 2 bases from J, with 12 bases in between. Filled out from reference TRBV27 and TRBJ2-6, the complete variable domain reads EAQVTQNPRYLITVTGKKLTVTCSQNMNHEYMSWYRQDPGLGLRQIYYSMNVEVTDKGDVPEGYKVSRKEKRNFPLILESPSPNQTSLYFCASMVRGAGANVLTFGAGSRLTVL.